This T cell receptor (beta chain) was sequenced during a study of T cells in Graves' hyperthyroidism and ophthalmopathy. RNA transcripts gave rise to amplified TCR beta CDR3 regions. With the HTBI primer set, the TCR CDR3 went through a first round of RT-PCR. TCRdb reprocessed the multiplex PCR reads with MiXCR, giving one entry per CDR3 protein. This sample has about 270,000 distinct CDR3 sequences, with 25% found just once. The table lists this clonotype with many counts. CDR3 length equals 13 residues. Germline V lookup: CDR1 LNHDA, CDR2 SQIVND (reference sequence). Trimming shortened V by 4 bases and J by 3 bases, and 9 bases separated the two germline ends.

Material: blood. The TCR was taken from a man aged 40-50 years with Graves' hyperthyroidism that later progressed to Graves' ophthalmopathy. The rearrangement links TRBV19 to TRBJ1-2; possible D gene TRBD1, 5 bases. The CDR3 DNA follows: TGTGCCAGTAGTACCGACAGTTACTATGGCTACACCTTC. This codes for CASSTDSYYGYTF. The variable domain in full, with the rest retrieved from reference TRBV19 and TRBJ1-2, is DGGITQSPKYLFRKEGQNVTLSCEQNLNHDAMYWYRQDPGQGLRLIYYSQIVNDFQKGDIAEGYSVSREKKESFPLTVTSAQKNPTAFYLCASSTDSYYGYTFGSGTRLTVV.